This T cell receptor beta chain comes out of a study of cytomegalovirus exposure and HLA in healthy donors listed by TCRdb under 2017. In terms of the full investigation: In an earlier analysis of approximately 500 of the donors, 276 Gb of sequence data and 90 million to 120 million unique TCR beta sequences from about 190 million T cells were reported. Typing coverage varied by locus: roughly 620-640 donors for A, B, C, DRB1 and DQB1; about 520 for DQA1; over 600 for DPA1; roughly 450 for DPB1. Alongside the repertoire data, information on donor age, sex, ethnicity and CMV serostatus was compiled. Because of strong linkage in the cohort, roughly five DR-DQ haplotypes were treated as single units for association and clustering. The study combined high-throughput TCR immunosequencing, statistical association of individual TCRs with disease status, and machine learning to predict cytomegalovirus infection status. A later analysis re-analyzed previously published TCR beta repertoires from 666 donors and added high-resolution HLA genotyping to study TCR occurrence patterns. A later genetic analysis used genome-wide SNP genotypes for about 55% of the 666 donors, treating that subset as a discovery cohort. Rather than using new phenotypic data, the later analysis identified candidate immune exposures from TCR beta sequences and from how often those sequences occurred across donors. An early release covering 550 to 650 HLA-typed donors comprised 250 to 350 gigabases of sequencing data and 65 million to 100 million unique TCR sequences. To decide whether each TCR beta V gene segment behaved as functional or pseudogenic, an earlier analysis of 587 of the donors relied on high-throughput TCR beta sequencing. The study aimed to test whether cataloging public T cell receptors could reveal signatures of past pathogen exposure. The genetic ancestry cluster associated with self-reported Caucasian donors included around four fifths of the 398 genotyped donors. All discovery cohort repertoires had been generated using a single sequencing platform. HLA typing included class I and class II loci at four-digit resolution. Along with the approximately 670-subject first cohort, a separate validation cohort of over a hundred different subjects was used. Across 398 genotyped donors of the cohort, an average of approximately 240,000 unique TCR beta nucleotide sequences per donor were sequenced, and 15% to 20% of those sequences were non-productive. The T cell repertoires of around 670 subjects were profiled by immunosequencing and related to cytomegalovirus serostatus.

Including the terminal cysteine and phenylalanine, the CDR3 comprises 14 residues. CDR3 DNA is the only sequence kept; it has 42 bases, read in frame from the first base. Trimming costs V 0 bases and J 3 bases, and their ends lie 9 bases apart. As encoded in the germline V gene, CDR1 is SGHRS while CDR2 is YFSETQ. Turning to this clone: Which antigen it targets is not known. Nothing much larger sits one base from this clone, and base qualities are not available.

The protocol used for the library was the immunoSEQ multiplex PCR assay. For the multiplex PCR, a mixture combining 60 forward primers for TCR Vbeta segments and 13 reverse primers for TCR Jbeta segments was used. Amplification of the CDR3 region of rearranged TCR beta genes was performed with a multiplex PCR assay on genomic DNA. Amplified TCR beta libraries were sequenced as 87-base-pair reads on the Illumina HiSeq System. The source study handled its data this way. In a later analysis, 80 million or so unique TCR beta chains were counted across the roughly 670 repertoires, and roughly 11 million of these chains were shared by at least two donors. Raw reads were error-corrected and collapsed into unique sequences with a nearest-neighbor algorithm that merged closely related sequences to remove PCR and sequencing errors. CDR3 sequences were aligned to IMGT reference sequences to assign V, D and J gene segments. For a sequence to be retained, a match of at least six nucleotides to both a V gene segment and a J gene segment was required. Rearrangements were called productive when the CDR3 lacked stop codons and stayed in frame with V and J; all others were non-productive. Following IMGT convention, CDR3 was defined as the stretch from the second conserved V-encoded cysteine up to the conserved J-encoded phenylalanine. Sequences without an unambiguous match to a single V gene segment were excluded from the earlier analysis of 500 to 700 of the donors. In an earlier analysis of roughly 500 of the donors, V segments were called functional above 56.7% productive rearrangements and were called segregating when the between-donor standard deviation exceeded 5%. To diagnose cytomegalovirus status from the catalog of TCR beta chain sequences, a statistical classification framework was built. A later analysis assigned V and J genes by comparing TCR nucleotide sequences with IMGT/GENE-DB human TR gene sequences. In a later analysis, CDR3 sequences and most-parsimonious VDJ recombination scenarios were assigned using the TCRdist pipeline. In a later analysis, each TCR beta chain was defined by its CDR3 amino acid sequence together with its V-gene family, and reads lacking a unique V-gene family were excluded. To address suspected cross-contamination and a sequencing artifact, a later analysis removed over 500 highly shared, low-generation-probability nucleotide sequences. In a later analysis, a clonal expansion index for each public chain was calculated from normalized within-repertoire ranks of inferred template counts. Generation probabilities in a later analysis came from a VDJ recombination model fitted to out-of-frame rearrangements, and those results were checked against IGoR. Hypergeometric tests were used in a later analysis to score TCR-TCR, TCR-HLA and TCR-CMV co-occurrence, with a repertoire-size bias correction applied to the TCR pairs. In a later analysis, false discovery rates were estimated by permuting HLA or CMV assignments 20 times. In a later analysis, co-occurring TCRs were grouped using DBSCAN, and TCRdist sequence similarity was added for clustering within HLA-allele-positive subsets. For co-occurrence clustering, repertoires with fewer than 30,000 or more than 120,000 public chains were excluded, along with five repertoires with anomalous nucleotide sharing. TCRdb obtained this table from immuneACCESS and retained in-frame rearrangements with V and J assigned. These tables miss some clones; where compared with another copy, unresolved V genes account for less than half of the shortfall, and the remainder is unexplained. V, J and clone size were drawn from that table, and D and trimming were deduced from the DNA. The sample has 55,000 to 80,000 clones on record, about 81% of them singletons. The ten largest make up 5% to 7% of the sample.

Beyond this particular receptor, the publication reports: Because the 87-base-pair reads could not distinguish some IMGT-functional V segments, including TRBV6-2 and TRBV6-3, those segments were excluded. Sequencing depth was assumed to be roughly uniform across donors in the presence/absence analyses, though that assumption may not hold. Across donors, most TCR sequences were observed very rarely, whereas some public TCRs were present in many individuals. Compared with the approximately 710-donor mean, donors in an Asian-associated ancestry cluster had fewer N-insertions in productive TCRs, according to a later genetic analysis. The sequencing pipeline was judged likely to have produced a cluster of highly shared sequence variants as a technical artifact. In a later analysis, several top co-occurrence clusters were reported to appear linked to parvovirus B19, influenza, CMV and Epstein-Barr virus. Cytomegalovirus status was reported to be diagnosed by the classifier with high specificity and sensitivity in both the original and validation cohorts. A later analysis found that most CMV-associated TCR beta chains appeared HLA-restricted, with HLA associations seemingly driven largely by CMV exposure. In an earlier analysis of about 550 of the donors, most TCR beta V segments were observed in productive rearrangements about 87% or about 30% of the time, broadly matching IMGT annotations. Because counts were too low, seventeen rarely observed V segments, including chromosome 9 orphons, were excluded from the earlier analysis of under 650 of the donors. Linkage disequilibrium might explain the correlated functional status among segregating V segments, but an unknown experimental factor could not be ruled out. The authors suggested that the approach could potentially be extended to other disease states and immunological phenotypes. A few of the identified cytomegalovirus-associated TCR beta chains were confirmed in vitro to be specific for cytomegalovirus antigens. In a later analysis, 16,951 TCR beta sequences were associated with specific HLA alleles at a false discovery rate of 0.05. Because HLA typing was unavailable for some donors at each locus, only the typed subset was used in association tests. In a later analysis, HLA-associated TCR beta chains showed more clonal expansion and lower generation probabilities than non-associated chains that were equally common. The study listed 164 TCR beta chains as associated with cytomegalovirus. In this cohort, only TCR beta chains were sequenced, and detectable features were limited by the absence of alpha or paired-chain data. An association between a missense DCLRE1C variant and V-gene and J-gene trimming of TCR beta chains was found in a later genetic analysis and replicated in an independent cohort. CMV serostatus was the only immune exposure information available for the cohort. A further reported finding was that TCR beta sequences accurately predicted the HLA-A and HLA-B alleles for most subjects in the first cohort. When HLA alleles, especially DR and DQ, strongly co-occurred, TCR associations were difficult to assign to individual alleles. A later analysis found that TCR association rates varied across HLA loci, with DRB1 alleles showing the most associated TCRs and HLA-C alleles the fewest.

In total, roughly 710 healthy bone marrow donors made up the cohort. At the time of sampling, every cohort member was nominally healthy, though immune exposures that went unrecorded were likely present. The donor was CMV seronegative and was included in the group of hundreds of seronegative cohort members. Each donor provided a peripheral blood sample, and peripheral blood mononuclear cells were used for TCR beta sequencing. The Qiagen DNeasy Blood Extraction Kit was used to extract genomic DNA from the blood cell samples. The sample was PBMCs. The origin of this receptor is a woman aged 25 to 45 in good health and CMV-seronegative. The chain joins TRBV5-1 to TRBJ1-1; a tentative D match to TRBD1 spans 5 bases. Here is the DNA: TGCGCCAGCAGCTTGGGGGAGGGGTACACTGAAGCTTTCTTT. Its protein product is CASSLGEGYTEAFF.